These 5 T cell receptor beta chains share one sample of origin, sequenced in a study of blood T cells in healthy people across ages. Using a J-beta primer mix together with a sample-barcoded 5' primer, a second PCR was run for about 7 to 12 cycles. One entry per CDR3 protein, called by TCRdb with MiXCR from the 5' RACE reads. Counted here are around 1.5 million distinct CDR3 sequences, 55% to 75% occurring once; the ten biggest clones make up 6.5% to 8%. Sequencing used blood. Every receptor here comes from a man between 18 and 35 years old in good health.

V is TRBV7-2 and J is TRBJ2-7; D is possibly TRBD2 (5 bases). V was clipped by 2 bases and J by 1 base, with 9 bases between them. Germline V gene data show CDR1 as SGHTA and CDR2 as FQGNSA. The CDR3 has 14 amino acids. The CDR3 reads CASSLSEGSYEQYF. The CDR3 DNA reads TGTGCCAGCAGCTTATCCGAGGGATCCTACGAGCAGTACTTC.

In this sample, this clonotype turned up many times. V is TRBV7-2 and J is TRBJ2-4; unclear D gene. Trimming pared 5 bases from V and 13 bases from J, leaving 15 bases between. The CDR3 runs to 12 residues. Germline-derived CDR1 and CDR2 are SGHTA and FQGNSA. CDR3 coding DNA: TGTGCCAGCAGCACTCGGATTACAAACCAGTACTTC. Protein sequence: CASSTRITNQYF.

This chain links TRBV18 with TRBJ2-3, with 11 bases aligning to TRBD2. This CDR3 has 20 residues. Germline CDR1 KGHSH, CDR2 LQKENI. J lost 4 bases, V lost 5 bases, and 20 bases had no gene match. This chain's CDR3 is CASSTPLAGGPSNVADTQYF. For the CDR3, the DNA is TGTGCCAGCTCAACCCCGCTAGCGGGAGGCCCGTCCAACGTCGCAGATACGCAGTATTTT.

The chain employs TRBV20-1 and TRBJ2-1, with TRBD2 matching 16 bases. Germline lookup yields CDR1 DFQATT and CDR2 SNEGSKA (reference sequence). The CDR3 length is 16 residues. With 6 bases clipped from V and 5 bases from J, the junction kept 7 bases outside the gene matches. CDR3 region: CSARSGTSGGDNEQFF. CDR3 bases: TGCAGTGCCCGATCCGGGACTAGCGGGGGGGACAATGAGCAGTTCTTC.

The table lists this clonotype with a few counts. The J gene is TRBJ2-1, the V gene TRBV20-1; D not resolved. Trimming stripped 3 bases from V and 8 bases from J, with 8 bases between. CDR1 is DFQATT, CDR2 SNEGSKA, per germline (reference sequence). The CDR3 is made up of 11 amino acids. The CDR3 loop reads CSASRSDEQFF. The CDR3 DNA follows: TGCAGTGCTAGTAGGAGTGATGAGCAGTTCTTC.